This record looks at one T cell receptor beta chain sequence and its context. Antigen unknown. The V gene's germline CDR1 is SGHAT and CDR2 FQNNGV. The CDR3 is made up of 15 amino acids. The V end lost 6 bases, the J end lost 4 bases, and 15 bases lay between the germline ends. The treatment denotes: approximately 11-day PBMC culture with coronavirus spike peptide pools or control peptides (ViraFEST assay). The ViraFEST method relied on peptide pools to expand antigen-specific T cells, followed by TCR sequencing. The culture of under 2.5 million PBMCs per well included 10 IU/ml IL-2 and roughly 9.7 ug/ml peptide pools. This entry is derived from a study of vaccination and CD4 T cells after COVID-19. Study background: Each post-COVID sample was drawn after diagnosis, and the median interval was 101 days (range 35 to 161).

An Oncomine TCR Beta short-read assay was used to sequence the DNA from cultured CD4+ T cells. Each CDR3 protein is one row after TCRdb ran MiXCR on the PCR reads. The sample includes about 20,000 distinct CDR3 sequences, approximately 50% of them seen just once. Study results and caveats: For convalescent patients, 304 of the 307 vaccine-specific clones analyzed were classified as spike mono-reactive.

The chain carries TRBV11-2 and TRBJ2-2; either TRBD1 or TRBD2 may fit D (5 bases each). The sequence was obtained from a human donor who had recovered from COVID-19. The source material was CD4+ T cells from blood, cultured in vitro. The CDR3 sequence: CASRTREQGTGELFF. For the CDR3, the DNA is TGTGCCAGCAGGACAAGGGAGCAGGGCACCGGGGAGCTGTTTTTT.